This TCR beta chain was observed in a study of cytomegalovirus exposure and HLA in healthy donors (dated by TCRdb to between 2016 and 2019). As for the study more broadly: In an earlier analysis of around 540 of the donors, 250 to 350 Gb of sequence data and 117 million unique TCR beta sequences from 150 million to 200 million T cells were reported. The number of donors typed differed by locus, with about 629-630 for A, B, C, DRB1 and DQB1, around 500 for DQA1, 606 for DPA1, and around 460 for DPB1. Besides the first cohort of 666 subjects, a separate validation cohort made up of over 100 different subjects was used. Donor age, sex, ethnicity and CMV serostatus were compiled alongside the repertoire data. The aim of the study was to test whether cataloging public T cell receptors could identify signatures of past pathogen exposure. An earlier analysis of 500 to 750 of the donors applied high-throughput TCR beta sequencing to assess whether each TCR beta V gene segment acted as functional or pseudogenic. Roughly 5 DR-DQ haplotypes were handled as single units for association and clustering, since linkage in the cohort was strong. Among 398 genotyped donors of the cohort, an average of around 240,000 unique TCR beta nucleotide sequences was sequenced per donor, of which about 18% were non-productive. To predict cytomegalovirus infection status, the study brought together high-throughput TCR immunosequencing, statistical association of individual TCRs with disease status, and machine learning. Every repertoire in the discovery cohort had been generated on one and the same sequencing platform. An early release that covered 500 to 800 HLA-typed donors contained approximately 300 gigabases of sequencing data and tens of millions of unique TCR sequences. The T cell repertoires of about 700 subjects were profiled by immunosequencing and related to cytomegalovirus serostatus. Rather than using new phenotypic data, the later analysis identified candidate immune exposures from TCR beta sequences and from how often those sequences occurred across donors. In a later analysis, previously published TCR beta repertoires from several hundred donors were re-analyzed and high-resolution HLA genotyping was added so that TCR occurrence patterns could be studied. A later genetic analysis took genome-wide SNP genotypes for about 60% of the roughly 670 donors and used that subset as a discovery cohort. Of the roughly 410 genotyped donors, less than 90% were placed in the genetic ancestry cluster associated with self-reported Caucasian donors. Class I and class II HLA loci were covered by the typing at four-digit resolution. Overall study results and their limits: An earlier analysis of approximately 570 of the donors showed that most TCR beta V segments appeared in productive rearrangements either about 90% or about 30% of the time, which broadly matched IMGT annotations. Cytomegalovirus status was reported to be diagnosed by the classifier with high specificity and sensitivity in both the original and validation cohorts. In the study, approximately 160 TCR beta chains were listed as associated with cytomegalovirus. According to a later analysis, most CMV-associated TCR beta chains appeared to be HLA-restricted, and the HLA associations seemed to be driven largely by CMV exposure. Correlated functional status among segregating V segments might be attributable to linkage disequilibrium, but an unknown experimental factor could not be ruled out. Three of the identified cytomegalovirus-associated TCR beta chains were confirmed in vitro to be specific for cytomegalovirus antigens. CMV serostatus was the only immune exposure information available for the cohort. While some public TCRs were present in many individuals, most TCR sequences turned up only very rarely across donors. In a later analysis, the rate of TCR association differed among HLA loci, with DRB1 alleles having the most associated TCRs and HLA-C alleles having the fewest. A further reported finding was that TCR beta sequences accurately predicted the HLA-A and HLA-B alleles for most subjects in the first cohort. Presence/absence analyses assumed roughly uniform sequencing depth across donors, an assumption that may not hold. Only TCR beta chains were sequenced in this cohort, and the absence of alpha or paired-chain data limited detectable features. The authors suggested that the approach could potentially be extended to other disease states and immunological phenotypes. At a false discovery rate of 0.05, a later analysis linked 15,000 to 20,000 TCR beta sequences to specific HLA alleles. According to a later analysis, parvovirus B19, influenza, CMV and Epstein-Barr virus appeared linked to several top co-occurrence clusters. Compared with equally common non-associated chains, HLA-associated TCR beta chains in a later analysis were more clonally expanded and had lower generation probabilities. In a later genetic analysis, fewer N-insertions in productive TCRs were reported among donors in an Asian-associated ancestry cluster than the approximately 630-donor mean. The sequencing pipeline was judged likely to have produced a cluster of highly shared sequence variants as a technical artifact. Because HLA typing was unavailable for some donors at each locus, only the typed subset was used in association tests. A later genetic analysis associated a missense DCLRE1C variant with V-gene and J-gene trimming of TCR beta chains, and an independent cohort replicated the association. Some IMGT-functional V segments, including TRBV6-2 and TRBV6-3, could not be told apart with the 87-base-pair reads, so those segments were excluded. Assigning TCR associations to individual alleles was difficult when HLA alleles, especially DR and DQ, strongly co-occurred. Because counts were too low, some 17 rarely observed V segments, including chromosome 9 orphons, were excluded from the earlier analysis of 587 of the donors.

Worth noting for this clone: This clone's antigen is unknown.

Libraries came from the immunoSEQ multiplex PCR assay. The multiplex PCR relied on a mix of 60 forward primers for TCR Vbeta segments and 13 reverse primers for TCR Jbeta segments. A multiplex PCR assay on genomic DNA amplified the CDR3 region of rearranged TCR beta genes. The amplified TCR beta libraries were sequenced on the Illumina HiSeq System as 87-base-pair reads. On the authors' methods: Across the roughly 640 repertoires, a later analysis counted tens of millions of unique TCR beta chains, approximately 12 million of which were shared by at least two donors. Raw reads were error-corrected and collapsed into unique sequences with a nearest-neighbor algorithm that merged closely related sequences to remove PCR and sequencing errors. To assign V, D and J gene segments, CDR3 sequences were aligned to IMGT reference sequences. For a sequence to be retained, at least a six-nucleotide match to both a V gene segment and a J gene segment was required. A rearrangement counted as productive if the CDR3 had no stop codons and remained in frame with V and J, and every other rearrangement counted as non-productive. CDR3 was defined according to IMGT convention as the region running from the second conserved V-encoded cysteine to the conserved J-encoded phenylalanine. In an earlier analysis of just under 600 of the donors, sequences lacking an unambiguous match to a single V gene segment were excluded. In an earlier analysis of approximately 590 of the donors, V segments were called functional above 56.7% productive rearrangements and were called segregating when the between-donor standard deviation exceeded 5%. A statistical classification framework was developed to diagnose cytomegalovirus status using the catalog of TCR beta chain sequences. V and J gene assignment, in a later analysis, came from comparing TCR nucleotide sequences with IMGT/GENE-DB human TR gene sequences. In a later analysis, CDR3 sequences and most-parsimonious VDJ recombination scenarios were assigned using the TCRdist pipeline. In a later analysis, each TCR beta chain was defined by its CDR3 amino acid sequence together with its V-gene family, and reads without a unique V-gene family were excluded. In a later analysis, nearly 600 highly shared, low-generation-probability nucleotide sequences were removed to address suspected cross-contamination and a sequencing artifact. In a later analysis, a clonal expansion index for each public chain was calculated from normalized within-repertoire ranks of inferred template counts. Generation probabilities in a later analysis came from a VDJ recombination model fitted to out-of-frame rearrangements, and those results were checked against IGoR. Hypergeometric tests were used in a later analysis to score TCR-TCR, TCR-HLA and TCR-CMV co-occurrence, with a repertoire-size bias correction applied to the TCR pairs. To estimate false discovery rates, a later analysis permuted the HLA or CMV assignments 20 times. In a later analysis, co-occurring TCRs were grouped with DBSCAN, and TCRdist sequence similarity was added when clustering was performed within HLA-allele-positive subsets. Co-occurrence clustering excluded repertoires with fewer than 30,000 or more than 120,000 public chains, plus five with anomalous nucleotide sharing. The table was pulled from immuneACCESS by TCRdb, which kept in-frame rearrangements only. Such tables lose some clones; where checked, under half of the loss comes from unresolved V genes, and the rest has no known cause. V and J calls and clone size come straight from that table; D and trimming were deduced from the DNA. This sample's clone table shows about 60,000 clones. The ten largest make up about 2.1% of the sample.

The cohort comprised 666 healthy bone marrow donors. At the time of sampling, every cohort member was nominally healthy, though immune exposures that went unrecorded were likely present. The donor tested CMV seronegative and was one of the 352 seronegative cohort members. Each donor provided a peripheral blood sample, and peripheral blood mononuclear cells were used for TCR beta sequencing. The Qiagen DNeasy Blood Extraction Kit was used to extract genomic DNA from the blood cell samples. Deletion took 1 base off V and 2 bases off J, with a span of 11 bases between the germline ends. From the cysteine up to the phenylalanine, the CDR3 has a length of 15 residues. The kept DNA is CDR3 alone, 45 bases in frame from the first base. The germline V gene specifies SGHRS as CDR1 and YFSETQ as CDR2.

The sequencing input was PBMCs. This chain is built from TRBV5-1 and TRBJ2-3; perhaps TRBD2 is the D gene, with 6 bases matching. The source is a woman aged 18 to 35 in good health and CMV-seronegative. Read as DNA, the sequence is TGCGCCAGCAGCTTGCTCGGCGGGGCCACAGATACGCAGTATTTT. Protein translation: CASSLLGGATDTQYF.